A selection of T cell receptor beta chains follows, all from one sample in a study of T cells in Graves' hyperthyroidism and ophthalmopathy. From the multiplex PCR reads, TCRdb called clonotypes with MiXCR, one entry per CDR3 protein. The sample records hundreds of thousands of distinct CDR3 sequences, approximately 42% being singletons. Sequences were obtained from peripheral blood or thyroid tissue (not recorded which). The origin of the receptors is an adult man with Graves' disease, either hyperthyroidism or ophthalmopathy (not recorded which). The CDR3 runs from the conserved cysteine through the conserved F or W. The D gene is left open where the match is weak. Not every row has a clone size; where given, it reads once, few, many or a size class.

CDR3 length	D gene	V gene	J gene	clone size	CDR3 protein	CDR3 DNA
13	-	TRBV25-1	TRBJ2-7	-	CASSDPRDSEQYF	TGTGCCAGCAGTGACCCCAGGGATAGCGAGCAGTACTTC
15	-	TRBV6-5	TRBJ2-5	-	CASSYFGEQEETQYF	TGTGCCAGCAGTTACTTCGGGGAACAAGAAGAGACCCAGTACTTC
14	-	TRBV6-1	TRBJ1-5	few	CASSQDRFNQPQHF	TGTGCCAGCAGTCAGGACAGATTCAATCAGCCCCAGCATTTT
13	TRBD1	TRBV5-6	TRBJ1-5	-	CASSKGQGKPQHF	TGTGCCAGCAGCAAGGGACAGGGGAAGCCCCAGCATTTT
14	TRBD2	TRBV9	TRBJ2-5	many	CASSPASGEETQYF	TGTGCCAGCAGCCCCGCTAGCGGTGAAGAGACCCAGTACTTC
15	-	TRBV7-2	TRBJ2-2	many	CASSLAGLNTGELFF	TGTGCCAGCAGCTTAGCGGGCCTGAACACCGGGGAGCTGTTTTTT
8	-	TRBV20-1	TRBJ1-2	few	CSARDGLF	TGCAGTGCTAGAGATGGCCTCTTC
16	TRBD2	TRBV19	TRBJ2-5	-	CASSPSRGGPWETQYF	TGTGCCAGTAGTCCCTCGCGGGGGGGCCCTTGGGAGACCCAGTACTTC
14	-	TRBV6-6	TRBJ1-2	-	CASSYDPVYYGYTF	TGTGCCAGCAGTTACGATCCAGTTTACTATGGCTACACCTTC
18	TRBD2	TRBV24-1	TRBJ2-2	-	CATSDPRSSGTNTGELFF	TGTGCCACCAGTGATCCTCGTAGTAGCGGGACGAACACCGGGGAGCTGTTTTTT
12	-	TRBV7-9	TRBJ2-7	-	CASSFQGGEQYF	TGTGCCAGCAGTTTCCAAGGGGGGGAGCAGTACTTC
15	TRBD1	TRBV4-2	TRBJ2-7	-	CASSQGDRGPYEQYF	TGTGCCAGCAGCCAAGGGGACAGGGGTCCCTACGAGCAGTACTTC
13	-	TRBV7-9	TRBJ1-2	-	CASAERGERGYTF	TGTGCCAGCGCCGAGCGGGGAGAACGTGGCTACACCTTC
13	-	TRBV11-3	TRBJ2-7	few	CASSYSVSHEQYF	TGTGCCAGCAGCTACTCAGTTTCCCACGAGCAGTACTTC
13	-	TRBV20-1	TRBJ1-5	few	CSALESSNQPQHF	TGCAGTGCTCTAGAGAGTAGCAATCAGCCCCAGCATTTT
14	-	TRBV7-6	TRBJ2-7	-	CASSKEQGSYEQYF	TGTGCCAGCAGCAAGGAACAGGGCTCCTACGAGCAGTACTTC
13	-	TRBV29-1	TRBJ2-3	-	CSVQRGRVDTQYF	TGCAGCGTTCAACGGGGCAGGGTTGATACGCAGTATTTT
13	-	TRBV2	TRBJ1-5	few	CASSEYRGQPQHF	TGTGCCAGCAGTGAATATAGGGGCCAGCCCCAGCATTTT
15	-	TRBV2	TRBJ2-6	-	CASSELDSGANVLTF	TGTGCCAGCAGTGAATTGGATTCTGGGGCCAACGTCCTGACTTTC
13	-	TRBV29-1	TRBJ1-1	-	CSVRPDGNTEAFF	TGCAGCGTCCGTCCGGACGGAAACACTGAAGCTTTCTTT
16	-	TRBV29-1	TRBJ1-1	-	CSVGASSESYGTEAFF	TGCAGCGTAGGTGCCAGCAGTGAGAGTTATGGGACTGAAGCTTTCTTT
14	TRBD2	TRBV10-3	TRBJ2-5	-	CARVAGGRGETQYF	TGTGCTAGGGTAGCGGGGGGGCGAGGGGAGACCCAGTACTTC
13	TRBD1	TRBV20-1	TRBJ2-7	-	CSALDRGDHEQYF	TGCAGTGCTCTGGACAGGGGGGACCACGAGCAGTACTTC
15	-	TRBV4-2	TRBJ2-7	few	CASSQERLITYEQYF	TGTGCCAGCAGCCAAGAACGGCTCATAACCTACGAGCAGTACTTC
13	-	TRBV7-2	TRBJ1-4	-	CASSPLGREKLFF	TGTGCCAGCAGCCCCCTGGGTCGGGAAAAACTGTTTTTT
17	TRBD2	TRBV11-2	TRBJ2-7	-	CASSWRGLAGTSYEQYF	TGCGCCAGCAGCTGGAGGGGACTAGCGGGAACCTCCTACGAGCAGTACTTC
13	-	TRBV12-3/TRBV12-4	TRBJ1-2	-	CASRTGGGFGYTF	TGTGCCAGCAGGACAGGCGGAGGGTTTGGCTACACCTTC
15	TRBD1	TRBV7-8	TRBJ1-3	-	CASRPDRVRGNTIYF	TGTGCCAGCAGACCCGACAGGGTGCGTGGAAACACCATATATTTT
12	-	TRBV15	TRBJ2-7	many	CATSQNYYEQYF	TGTGCCACCAGCCAAAACTACTACGAGCAGTACTTC
12	-	TRBV15	TRBJ1-5	-	CATSSNIGTQHF	TGTGCCACCAGCAGTAACATAGGGACCCAGCATTTT
13	-	TRBV29-1	TRBJ1-1	many	CSVYDRLHTEAFF	TGCAGCGTCTATGACAGACTCCACACTGAAGCTTTCTTT
13	TRBD1	TRBV7-9	TRBJ1-2	-	CASTVTGGWGYTF	TGTGCCAGCACAGTAACAGGGGGCTGGGGCTACACCTTC
11	-	TRBV20-1	TRBJ1-2	-	CSAPRDYGYTF	TGCAGTGCCCCACGGGACTATGGCTACACCTTC
10	TRBD1	TRBV29-1	TRBJ1-5	-	CSVEGTDQHF	TGCAGCGTTGAGGGGACAGACCAGCATTTT
14	TRBD1	TRBV24-1	TRBJ1-5	-	CATRGQGVSQPQHF	TGTGCCACCAGGGGACAGGGCGTAAGTCAGCCCCAGCATTTT
16	-	TRBV7-2	TRBJ2-7	few	CASSLEGRPGVGEQYF	TGTGCCAGCAGCTTAGAGGGACGGCCGGGGGTGGGCGAGCAGTACTTC
12	-	TRBV7-9	TRBJ2-7	-	CAVSQAGYEQYF	TGTGCCGTCAGCCAAGCAGGTTACGAGCAGTACTTC
16	-	TRBV20-1	TRBJ1-4	-	CSARPPLQGSNEKLFF	TGCAGTGCTAGACCGCCCCTCCAGGGGTCTAATGAAAAACTGTTTTTT
14	-	TRBV7-8	TRBJ2-5	many	CASSLVEPPGTQYF	TGTGCCAGCAGCTTAGTGGAGCCGCCCGGGACCCAGTACTTC
14	TRBD1	TRBV5-1	TRBJ2-7	once	CASSRGTGPYEQYF	TGCGCCAGCAGTCGCGGGACAGGACCCTACGAGCAGTACTTC